One T cell receptor beta chain is described in this entry. Trimming cost V 2 bases and J 8 bases; bases outside gene matches: 8. Germline CDR1 SGHVS, CDR2 FQNEAQ. The CDR3 is made up of 15 amino acids. These data originate in a study of shared T cell receptors in the human thymus. Sequencing used immunoSEQ multiplex PCR; TCRdb keeps in-frame clones, though not all of them. Among 640,000 or so clones, 70% to 90% were seen once, and the ten largest hold roughly 0.0089%. These data also formed part of another study, on human thymus T cells. That publication notes: Resections from corrective heart surgery provided thymus tissue. In thymic and blood repertoires alike, V and J usage looked biased.

The receptor was isolated from a boy under two years old with a congenital heart defect. The sequencing input was thymocytes. This rearrangement joins TRBV7-8 to TRBJ2-3; 9 nucleotides match TRBD1. CDR3 nucleotide sequence: TGTGCCAGCAGCTTAAGGACAGGGGTTATTCGTACGCAGTATTTT. Translated, it gives CASSLRTGVIRTQYF.